A selection of T cell receptor beta chains follows, all from one sample in a study of blood T cell repertoires in COVID-19. The assay was immunoSEQ multiplex PCR, and TCRdb's table has in-frame clones only and misses some. The data contain approximately 170,000 clones, about 81% of them singletons. Input material: peripheral blood. The origin of the receptors is a human donor in a cohort sampled during active COVID-19. The conserved cysteine and the conserved F or W are not part of the CDR3 here. The order of the fields is CDR3 protein, J gene, D gene, V gene, clone size. D genes are given only for firm matches. For some rows the clone size is stated as once, few or many, or as a class when expanded; others skip it.

ASSDPEEAKTSYGYT,TRBJ1-2,.,TRBV2,.
ASSRREETQY,TRBJ2-5,.,TRBV6-6,.
ASSHYPGLSGNTIY,TRBJ1-3,.,TRBV14,.
ASSPRPGGDQPQH,TRBJ1-5,TRBD1,TRBV27,.
AISEDPGYNEQF,TRBJ2-1,.,TRBV10-3,.
ASSRLAGADTQY,TRBJ2-3,TRBD2,TRBV6-2/TRBV6-3,.
ASLGGRFRDTQY,TRBJ2-3,TRBD2,TRBV6-5,.
ARSLLAGGAGGEQF,TRBJ2-1,TRBD2,TRBV2,.
ASGREGGMGEQF,TRBJ2-1,.,TRBV6-5,.
ASSIGTQVRTEAF,TRBJ1-1,.,TRBV19,few
ASSTQGWADGYT,TRBJ1-2,TRBD1,TRBV6-5,.
ASSDTSGGTDTQY,TRBJ2-3,TRBD2,TRBV6-1,.
ASSLGRDWTDTQY,TRBJ2-3,.,TRBV7-9,once
ASSGASQGPTYEQY,TRBJ2-7,.,TRBV2,few
ATGMTLYGYT,TRBJ1-2,.,TRBV6-5,.
ASSKDGGQPQH,TRBJ1-5,.,TRBV7-2,many
ATEDRTTYEQY,TRBJ2-7,TRBD1,TRBV10-2,.
SVPRGNQETQY,TRBJ2-5,TRBD2,TRBV29-1,.
AISEETGEGNQPQH,TRBJ1-5,TRBD1,TRBV10-3,few
ASSLTPGANTEAF,TRBJ1-1,.,TRBV11-2,few
ASSKGLAGVNEQF,TRBJ2-1,TRBD2,TRBV5-1,.
ASSYGREGNADTQY,TRBJ2-3,TRBD2,TRBV27,.
ASSLGGNRDLH,TRBJ1-6,.,TRBV5-1,.
ASSAWQDTNTGELF,TRBJ2-2,.,TRBV6-1,many
ASSPSLGRDTQY,TRBJ2-3,.,TRBV18,.
SVAQGLNTEAF,TRBJ1-1,.,TRBV29-1,.
ASEGTGDTGELF,TRBJ2-2,TRBD1,TRBV2,.
ASSRWPGNTIY,TRBJ1-3,.,TRBV7-2,.